This T cell receptor beta chain was sequenced in a study of Ad26.COV2.S vaccination and SARS-CoV-2 variants. Assay used: immunoSEQ multiplex PCR; TCRdb lists only in-frame clones, some missing. The repertoire holds some 460,000 clones, with about nine tenths as singletons. Germline V gene data show CDR1 as GTSNPN and CDR2 as SVGIG (reference sequence). This CDR3 is built from 16 residues. With 4 bases clipped from V and 2 bases from J, the junction kept 9 bases outside the gene matches. In its sample, this clone was seen once. Treatment defined: over 15 received Ad26.COV2.S at low or high dose, single or two shots; five or six received placebo; per-sample allocation not given. On day 63 after the first injection, vaccine and placebo recipients gave samples.

The receptor was derived from a person aged 18-60 years who received the Ad26.COV2.S COVID-19 vaccine or a placebo. The chain couples TRBV30 to TRBJ2-3; 10 nucleotides line up with TRBD2. The sequencing used peripheral blood, collected in a trial of Ad26.COV2.S vaccine versus placebo. Here the CDR3 DNA reads TGTGCCTGGACAGCCGGACTAGCGGAATACACAGATACGCAGTATTTT. Residues: CAWTAGLAEYTDTQYF.